A single sample gave rise to the 12 T cell receptor beta chains below, sequenced in a study of T-cell reconstitution after alpha-beta-depleted transplantation in children. This sample's TCRbeta library carried unique molecular identifier barcodes. TCRdb re-derived calls from the PCR reads in MiXCR, one entry per CDR3 protein. The table records about 510,000 distinct CDR3 sequences, 10% to 12% of them present only once. The sample consisted of PBMCs, mostly from graft donor cells, taken 180 days after TCRalphabeta/CD19-depleted stem cell transplant. The receptors here all came from a female patient under 10 years old who had a stem cell transplant for aplastic anemia, so the T cells may come from the graft donor.

Only a few counts were recorded for this clonotype. The chain recombines TRBV18 with TRBJ1-1, with unresolved D. Trimming stripped 0 bases from V and 0 bases from J, with 8 bases between. The CDR3 consists of 15 residues. CDR1 KGHSH and CDR2 LQKENI come from the germline V gene. As DNA, the CDR3 is TGTGCCAGCTCACCACCAGAGAGGGTGAACACTGAAGCTTTCTTT. It yields the protein CASSPPERVNTEAFF.

This clonotype was recorded a few times. The chain recombines TRBV24-1 with TRBJ2-6; 12 nucleotides agree with TRBD1. V was pared by 3 bases and J by 5 bases, with 7 bases of the junction left unmatched. This CDR3 has 18 amino acids. CDR1 and CDR2 (germline): KGHDR, SFDVKD. The DNA for the CDR3 is TGTGCCACCAGTGATCCGCCGGGACAGGGGGCGAGGGCCAACGTCCTGACTTTC. Residues: CATSDPPGQGARANVLTF.

This clonotype was seen ten or more times. The genes are TRBV5-1 and TRBJ2-7; D might be TRBD1 or TRBD2, each matching 5 bases. Germline CDR1 SGHRS, CDR2 YFSETQ. This CDR3 comprises 15 residues. V dropped 4 bases and J dropped 1 base, with 15 bases sitting between them. CDR3 DNA sequence: TGCGCCAGCAGCATTACCGGGACGGTATCCTACGAGCAGTACTTC. It specifies CASSITGTVSYEQYF.

A few counts support this clonotype. CDR3 DNA: TGCAGTGCTATCTTTATCAGGGGGTTAGGTCAGCCCCAGCATTTT. Translating it yields CSAIFIRGLGQPQHF. The rearrangement joins TRBV20-1 to TRBJ1-5, with TRBD1 identical over 7 bases. Looked up from germline, CDR1 is DFQATT and CDR2 is SNEGSKA (reference sequence). The CDR3 contains 15 residues. The trim removed 4 bases at V and 6 bases at J, leaving 12 bases unmatched.

The table lists this clonotype with a few counts. The rearrangement joins TRBV7-2 to TRBJ1-1; no clear D. Germline CDR1 SGHTA, CDR2 FQGNSA. V shed 0 bases and J shed 11 bases, with 7 bases lying between them. CDR3 length equals 11 residues. The chain's CDR3 is CASSLAGDAFF. The CDR3 DNA reads TGTGCCAGCAGCTTAGCCGGGGATGCTTTCTTT.

DNA for the CDR3: TGTGCCAGCAGTGAAGCGCTTCGTCGGGAAGAGACCCAGTACTTC. Protein: CASSEALRREETQYF. V is TRBV2 and J is TRBJ2-5; D not resolved. From germline, CDR1 is SNHLY and CDR2 FYNNEI. V was trimmed by 0 bases and J by 3 bases, leaving 11 bases between them. This CDR3 has 15 amino acids.

This sequence joins TRBV11-2 and TRBJ2-7; the match to TRBD1 covers 10 bases. The V gene end was trimmed by 2 bases and the J gene end by 4 bases; junction bases not matched to a gene: 8. In germline, CDR1 is SGHAT, CDR2 FQNNGV. The CDR3 is 16 residues long. CDR3 loop: CASSLNLGTGEYEQYV. The CDR3 DNA reads as TGTGCCAGCAGCTTAAATCTTGGGACAGGGGAATACGAGCAGTACGTC.

This chain links TRBV20-1 with TRBJ1-4, with 8 bases lining up with TRBD1. V lost 6 bases, J lost 10 bases, and 19 bases stayed unmatched. CDR3 length: 16 amino acids. From germline, CDR1 is DFQATT and CDR2 SNEGSKA (reference sequence). The chain's CDR3 is CSAPGQAGPLARKLFF. The CDR3 DNA reads as TGCAGTGCCCCGGGACAGGCGGGTCCCTTGGCGAGAAAACTGTTTTTT.

This clonotype was detected only once. The genes are TRBV10-3 and TRBJ2-2; 8 bases are shared with TRBD2. Per the germline V gene, CDR1 is ENHRY and CDR2 is SYGVKD. CDR3 length equals 12 residues. J gave up 7 bases and V 8 bases, and 3 bases lay outside the gene matches. Here the CDR3 reads CAIPGGVGELFF. CDR3 nucleotides: TGTGCCATCCCCGGGGGGGTCGGGGAGCTGTTTTTT.

The chain combines TRBV20-1 with TRBJ2-3, with 14 bases matching TRBD2. This CDR3 spans 14 amino acids. After removal of 8 bases from V and 7 bases from J, the junction contained 8 bases not matched to a gene. Germline V gene data show CDR1 as DFQATT and CDR2 as SNEGSKA (reference sequence). CDR3 DNA: TGCAGTAATTCGGGGACTAGCGGGAGTTATACGCAGTATTTT. Residues: CSNSGTSGSYTQYF.

This clonotype was observed a few times. V usage is TRBV18 and J usage is TRBJ2-7; D uncertain. Trimming pared 3 bases from V and 3 bases from J, leaving 15 bases between. Germline lookup yields CDR1 KGHSH and CDR2 LQKENI. CDR3 size: 15 residues. The CDR3 is CASSPGSGLYYEQYV. The CDR3 DNA sequence: TGTGCCAGCTCACCTGGATCGGGCCTCTACTACGAGCAGTACGTC.

The chain combines TRBV7-7 with TRBJ2-7, with D perhaps matching TRBD1 (5 bases). This CDR3 spans 14 amino acids. The germline V gene encodes CDR1 SSHAT and CDR2 FNYEAQ (reference sequence). The V end lost 2 bases, the J end lost 2 bases, and 10 bases lay between the germline ends. The CDR3 protein is CASSLNGRAYEQYV. The CDR3 bases are TGTGCCAGCAGCTTAAATGGCAGGGCCTACGAGCAGTACGTC.